Described below is a single T cell receptor (beta chain) sequence and its context. Its antigen remains unknown. This sample is drawn from a study of cytomegalovirus exposure and HLA in healthy donors. Study-wide results and limits: Many donors shared some public TCRs, even though most TCR sequences were rare. In an earlier analysis, about 87% or about 30%: the productive usage of most TCR beta V segments. Reportedly, diagnosis of cytomegalovirus status by the classifier showed high specificity and sensitivity.

PCR involved 60 Vbeta and 13 Jbeta primers. The protocol was immunoSEQ multiplex PCR, while the TCRdb copy is restricted to in-frame clones and leaves out a portion. In total, the table holds some 130,000 clones. Germline assignment: CDR1 SNHLY and CDR2 FYNNEI. V was pared by 3 bases and J by 8 bases, with 8 bases of the junction left unmatched. CDR3 length equals 15 residues. The genes are TRBV2 and TRBJ2-1; TRBD2 aligns across 9 bases. Sequencing used PBMCs. The receptor was derived from a man between 18 and 35 years old in good health and CMV-seronegative. The CDR3 DNA sequence: TGTGCCAGCAGTGAGGCTAGCGGGAATCGCCATGAGCAGTTCTTC. This codes for CASSEASGNRHEQFF. The variable domain in full, completed from reference TRBV2 and TRBJ2-1, reads EPEVTQTPSHQVTQMGQEVILRCVPISNHLYFYWYRQILGQKVEFLVSFYNNEISEKSEIFDDQFSVERPDGSNFTLKIRSTKLEDSAMYFCASSEASGNRHEQFFGPGTRLTVL.